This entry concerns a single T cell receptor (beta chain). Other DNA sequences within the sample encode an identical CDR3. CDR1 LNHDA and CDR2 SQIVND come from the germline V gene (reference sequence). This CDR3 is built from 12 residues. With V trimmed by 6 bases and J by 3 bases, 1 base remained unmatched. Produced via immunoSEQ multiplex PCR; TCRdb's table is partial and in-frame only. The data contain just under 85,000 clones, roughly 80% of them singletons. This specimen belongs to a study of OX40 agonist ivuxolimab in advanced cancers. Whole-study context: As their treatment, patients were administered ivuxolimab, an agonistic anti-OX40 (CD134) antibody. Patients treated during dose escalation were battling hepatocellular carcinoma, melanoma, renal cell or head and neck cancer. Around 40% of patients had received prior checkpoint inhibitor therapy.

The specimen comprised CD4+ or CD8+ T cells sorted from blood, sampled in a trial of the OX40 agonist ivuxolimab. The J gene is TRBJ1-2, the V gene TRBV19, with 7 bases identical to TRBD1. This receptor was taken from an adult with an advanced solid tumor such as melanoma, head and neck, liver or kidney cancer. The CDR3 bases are TGTGCCAGTAGCCAGGGGGACTATGGCTACACCTTC. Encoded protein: CASSQGDYGYTF.